What follows is one TCR beta chain and its context. This clone came up once. It lacks a known antigen. Base qualities are missing; no much larger clone stands one base away. This record comes from a study of shared clonotypes between healthy human individuals (dated by TCRdb to the early 2020s). Concerning the study at large: The cohort comprised a couple of women and a few men aged 18 to 49 years. For each donor, CD4 naive and CD4 memory were each run on three plates, CD8 naive on two plates, and CD8 memory on one plate. To estimate repertoire size and how much clonotypes are shared between individuals, the study performed deep sequencing of blood TCR repertoires from a handful of healthy adults. Libraries were prepared and TCR repertoires were sequenced by different laboratories using diverse techniques, in order to increase sequencing depth and limit assay-specific biases. Leukapheresis yielded between about 0.85 and 9.5 billion PBMCs per donor. The paper's findings and limits, for the study overall: Clonotypes shared by all four sorted-subset donors showed higher generation probabilities than non-shared clonotypes. Naive subsets generally had larger estimated clonotype richness than memory subsets did. The genetic and exposure-history diversity represented was limited by the small number of donors. Pairwise subsampling led to the expectation that sequencing depth would affect the degree of clonotype sharing among donors. Sampling was limited to blood, and TCR repertoires in tissue likely differ from TCR repertoires in blood. About 5% of naive CD4, approximately 3.7% of naive CD8, 2.3% of memory CD4, and approximately 0.39% of memory CD8 clonotypes were shared across several donors. Rarefaction of sorted-subset datasets indicated incomplete sequencing despite the large sequencing depth.

Using the deep immunoSEQ assay, TCR CDR3 regions were amplified from genomic DNA by multiplex PCR. For each cell subset, the extracted genomic DNA was distributed evenly across all wells of several immunoSEQ 96-well plates, and each plate served as one replicate. For sorted subsets, 200 to 250 ng of genomic DNA, equivalent to some 33,000 T cell genomes, went into each replicate PCR. Purified libraries were quantified with a Qubit 3.0 fluorometer, sized on a Bioanalyzer 2100, and re-quantified with the KAPA Library Quantification kit. A separate single-read 150-cycle Illumina NextSeq 550 flow cell was used to sequence each immunoSEQ 96-well plate. In the source study's methods: Because the immunoSEQ output held only junctional sequences and lacked quality scores, the filtering could not match the filtering applied to full-length reads. Sequences were annotated with PyIR, a Python wrapper for IgBLAST v1.9, using IMGT germline references to assign V/J genes and CDR3. Reads with weak V/J assignments (E-value above 1e-6), missing CDR3, stop codons, out-of-frame junctions, or ambiguous translated residues were removed. A V3J clonotype was defined by an identical inferred V gene, J gene, and CDR3 amino acid sequence. The percentage overlap between two repertoires was calculated by dividing the number of shared unique clonotypes by the size of the smaller repertoire. Repertoire richness was assessed with RTK rarefaction, the Chao1 estimator, and Recon v2.1 estimates of unobserved clonotypes. Generation probabilities were computed with OLGA for all TCRbeta clonotypes obtained by the gDNA method from four donors. TCRdb mirrors the immuneACCESS table, restricted to in-frame sequences. Some clones are absent from its copies; in checked studies, under half trace to an unresolved V gene, and the reason for the others is unknown. V, J and clone size reflect that table, while D and trimming were determined from the DNA. Across this sample there are 330,000 or so clones, with about 73% seen only once. 8% to 13% of the sample goes to the ten largest clones.

At the junction V is shortened by 8 bases and J by 4 bases, with 6 bases in between. According to the germline V gene (reference sequence), CDR1 reads SEHNR and CDR2 reads FQNEAQ. The CDR3 measures 11 amino acids from cysteine to phenylalanine. Only the CDR3 DNA is retained, 33 bases long and in frame from the first base. The donors were healthy, HIV-negative adults with no recently reported acute infections or vaccinations. Only Caucasian adults living in Nashville, Tennessee, USA were represented among the donors. CD4+ T cells were enriched by magnetic negative selection; naive cells were then positively selected on CD45RA, and the negative fraction formed the memory subset. Blood was obtained by leukapheresis, after which PBMCs were separated by Ficoll-Histopaque density gradient centrifugation and cryopreserved in liquid nitrogen vapor phase. Purity and quantity of every magnetically sorted T cell population were checked by analytical flow cytometry. Genomic DNA was isolated from each sorted fraction and quantified by UV absorbance on a Nanodrop 2000c.

The V and J segments used are TRBV7-9 and TRBJ2-1, with no confidently assigned D gene. The sequence came from a man aged 30 to 39 in good health. The sample taken for sequencing was memory CD4+ T cells sorted from blood. The sample's cell subset or site label, decoded: CD45RA-negative fraction. The CDR3 protein sequence reads: CASHWYNEQFF. The sequence in DNA is TGTGCCAGCCATTGGTACAATGAGCAGTTCTTC.